The entry that follows covers one TCR beta chain sequence. Germline assignment: CDR1 SGDLS and CDR2 YYNGEE. The CDR3 runs to 16 residues. The germline V and J ends were trimmed by 3 bases and 2 bases, with 12 bases remaining between them. The data were obtained in a study of cytomegalovirus exposure and HLA in healthy donors. Primers included in the PCR were 60 Vbeta and 13 Jbeta primers. Here immunoSEQ multiplex PCR was the method, and the copy in TCRdb shows in-frame clones only, minus some. The sample includes approximately 150,000 clones, around 77% of them seen just once. The specimen was PBMCs. This rearrangement joins TRBV9 to TRBJ1-6, with D maybe TRBD1 (5 bases). The sequence derives from a man aged 30 to 39 in good health and CMV-seropositive. CDR3 DNA: TGTGCCAGCAGCGAAAGTAGGGGCCCCTATAATTCACCCCTCCACTTT. This sequence encodes CASSESRGPYNSPLHF.